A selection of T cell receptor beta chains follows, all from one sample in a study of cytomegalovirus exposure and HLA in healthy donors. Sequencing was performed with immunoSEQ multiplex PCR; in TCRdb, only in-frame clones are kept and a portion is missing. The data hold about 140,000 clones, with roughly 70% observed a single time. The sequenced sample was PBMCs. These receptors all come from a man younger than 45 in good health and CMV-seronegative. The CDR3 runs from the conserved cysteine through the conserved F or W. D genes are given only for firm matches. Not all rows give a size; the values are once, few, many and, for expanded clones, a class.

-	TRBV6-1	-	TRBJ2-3	TGTGCCAGCAGTGAGGGAGCACCAACAGATACGCAGTATTTT	CASSEGAPTDTQYF
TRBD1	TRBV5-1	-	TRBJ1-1	TGCGCCAGCAGCCTAGGACAGGGACACACTGAAGCTTTCTTT	CASSLGQGHTEAFF
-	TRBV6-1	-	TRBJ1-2	TGTGCCAGCAGTGAAGGGGCAGGGGACTATGGCTACACCTTC	CASSEGAGDYGYTF
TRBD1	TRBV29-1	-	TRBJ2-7	TGCAGCGCGATAGGACAGGCTCACGAGCAGTACTTC	CSAIGQAHEQYF
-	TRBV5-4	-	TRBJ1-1	TGTGCCAGCAGCTTGGCCGCGGGGAACACTGAAGCTTTCTTT	CASSLAAGNTEAFF
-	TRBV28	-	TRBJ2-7	TGTGCCAGCACCTTAGGTAGCGACTACGAGCAGTACTTC	CASTLGSDYEQYF
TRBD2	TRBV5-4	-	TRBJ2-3	TGTGCCAGCAGCTCCGACGGGGGGGGGACAGATACGCAGTATTTT	CASSSDGGGTDTQYF
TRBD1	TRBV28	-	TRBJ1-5	TGTGCCAGCAGTGGCAGGGGGCTGGGTCAGCCCCAGCATTTT	CASSGRGLGQPQHF
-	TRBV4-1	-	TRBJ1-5	TGCGCCAGCAGCCAAGAGACAGGCAACAATCAGCCCCAGCATTTT	CASSQETGNNQPQHF
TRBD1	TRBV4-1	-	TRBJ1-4	TGCGCCAGCAGCCAGAGTGGGACAGCCACTAATGAAAAACTGTTTTTT	CASSQSGTATNEKLFF
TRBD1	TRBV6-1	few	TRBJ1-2	TGTGCCAGCAGTTCTACAGGGGCGGATGGCTACACCTTC	CASSSTGADGYTF
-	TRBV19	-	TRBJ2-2	TGTGCCAGTAGTATTTCTAACGCGAACACCGGGGAGCTGTTTTTT	CASSISNANTGELFF
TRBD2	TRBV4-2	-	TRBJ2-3	TGTGCCAGCAGCCAAGACGGGCAAGCGGGAGGACAAGATACGCAGTATTTT	CASSQDGQAGGQDTQYF
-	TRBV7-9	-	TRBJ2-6	TGTGCCAGCAGCGGAGGTAGCTCTGGGGCCAACGTCCTGACTTTC	CASSGGSSGANVLTF
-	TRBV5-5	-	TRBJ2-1	TGTGCCAGCAGCTTTAAACTAGTTAACTCCTACAATGAGCAGTTCTTC	CASSFKLVNSYNEQFF
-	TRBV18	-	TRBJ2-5	TGTGCCAGCTCACCTCGAGAGACCCAGTACTTC	CASSPRETQYF
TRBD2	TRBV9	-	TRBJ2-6	TGTGCCAGCAGCCACCCAAGGGAGGGGTTGACTGGGGCCAACGTCCTGACTTTC	CASSHPREGLTGANVLTF
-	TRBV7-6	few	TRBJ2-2	TGTGCCAGCAGCGACTCCCGCCTCGGGACCGGGGAGCTGTTTTTT	CASSDSRLGTGELFF
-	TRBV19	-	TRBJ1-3	TGTGCCAGTAGTACCGGGGGGCCTTACTCTGGAAACACCATATATTTT	CASSTGGPYSGNTIYF
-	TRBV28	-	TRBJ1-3	TGTGCCAGCAAACTTCCAGGTGGGAACACCATATATTTT	CASKLPGGNTIYF
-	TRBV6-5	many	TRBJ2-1	TGTGCCAGCGCAACCTTACAGGGAAATGAGCAGTTCTTC	CASATLQGNEQFF
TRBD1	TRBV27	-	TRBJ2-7	TGTGCCAGCAGTTTATTCCCCAACGCCGGACAGGGGGTGCAAGAGCAGTACTTC	CASSLFPNAGQGVQEQYF
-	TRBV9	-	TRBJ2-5	TGTGCCAGCAGCGTAGGAGGGCCGACCCAGTACTTC	CASSVGGPTQYF
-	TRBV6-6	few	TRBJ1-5	TGTGCCAGCAGTTACTCGATGGGCCTAGGGGGTCAGCCCCAGCATTTT	CASSYSMGLGGQPQHF
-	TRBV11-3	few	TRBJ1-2	TGTGCCAGCAGCACCCGGAGGGGCAGGGAAAGCGGCTACACCTTC	CASSTRRGRESGYTF
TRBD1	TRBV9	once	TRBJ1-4	TGTGCCAGCAGCGCCTCCGGGACAGGATATGAAAAACTGTTTTTT	CASSASGTGYEKLFF
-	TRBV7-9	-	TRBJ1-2	TGTGCCAGCACCCTAACAGGGCCTGGCGACTACACCTTC	CASTLTGPGDYTF
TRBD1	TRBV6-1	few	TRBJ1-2	TGTGCCAGCAGTGAAATGGGACAGACTATTAACTATGGCTACACCTTC	CASSEMGQTINYGYTF
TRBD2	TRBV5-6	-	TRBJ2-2	TGTGCCAGCAGCTCGCTCGGGACTACCCCCGGGGAGCTGTTTTTT	CASSSLGTTPGELFF
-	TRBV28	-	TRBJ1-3	TGTGCCAGCAGTTCCCCCCGAGGTAGCTCTGGAAACACCATATATTTT	CASSSPRGSSGNTIYF
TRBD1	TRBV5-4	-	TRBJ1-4	TGTGCCAGCAGCTTGGCCGGGACAGGGGAAAAACTGTTTTTT	CASSLAGTGEKLFF
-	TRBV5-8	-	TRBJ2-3	TGTGCCAGCAGCTTGGAGGCGGGGCTATTGGGCACAGATACGCAGTATTTT	CASSLEAGLLGTDTQYF
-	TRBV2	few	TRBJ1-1	TGTGCCAGCGTCCCGGGACTGGCGAACACTGAAGCTTTCTTT	CASVPGLANTEAFF
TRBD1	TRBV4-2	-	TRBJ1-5	TGTGCCAGCGGCGGGACAGGGGGACACCAGCCCCAGCATTTT	CASGGTGGHQPQHF
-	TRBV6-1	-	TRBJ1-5	TGTGCCAGCAGCCCTAGTCAGCCCCAGCATTTT	CASSPSQPQHF
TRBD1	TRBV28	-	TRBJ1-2	TGTGCCAGCAGGCTGGGCCCCACAGGGGTCCGAGGAAACTATGGCTACACCTTC	CASRLGPTGVRGNYGYTF
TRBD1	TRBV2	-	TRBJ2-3	TGTGCCAGCAATGAGGGGGCAAATACGCAGTATTTT	CASNEGANTQYF
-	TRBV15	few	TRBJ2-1	TGTGCCACCAGCAGAGCCCAGGGGTGGAATGAGCAGTTCTTC	CATSRAQGWNEQFF
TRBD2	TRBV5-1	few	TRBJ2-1	TGCGCCAGCAGCCTGGGGGGGGTCAATGAGCAGTTCTTC	CASSLGGVNEQFF
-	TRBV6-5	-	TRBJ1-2	TGTGCCAGCAGCCGTGGCCTCAGAGGCTACACCTTC	CASSRGLRGYTF
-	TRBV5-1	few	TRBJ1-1	TGCGCCAGCAGCTTCGGGGGGCCGCTGAACACTGAAGCTTTCTTT	CASSFGGPLNTEAFF
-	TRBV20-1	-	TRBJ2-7	TGCAGTATTGAGGAATCCTACGAGCAGTACTTC	CSIEESYEQYF
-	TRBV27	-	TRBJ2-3	TGTGCCAGCAGTTTAGCGGAGAGCACAGATACGCAGTATTTT	CASSLAESTDTQYF
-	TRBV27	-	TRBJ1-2	TGTGCCAGCAGCCTAGGCTTTAACTATGGCTACACCTTC	CASSLGFNYGYTF
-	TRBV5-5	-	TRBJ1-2	TGTGCCAGCAGCTTGATGGCGGGAGAACGTGGCTACACCTTC	CASSLMAGERGYTF
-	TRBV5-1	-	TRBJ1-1	TGCGCCAGCAGCTTGTACTTCCAGAACACTGAAGCTTTCTTT	CASSLYFQNTEAFF
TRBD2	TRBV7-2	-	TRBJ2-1	TGTGCCAGCAGCTTAGTCGGGGGGCTAGCGGGAGTTTACAATGAGCAGTTCTTC	CASSLVGGLAGVYNEQFF
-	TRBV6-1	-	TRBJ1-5	TGTGCCAGCAGACCACAGGGAGATCAGCCCCAGCATTTT	CASRPQGDQPQHF
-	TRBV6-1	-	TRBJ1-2	TGTGCCAGCAGGAATTACCCCAGGGGCTACACCTTC	CASRNYPRGYTF
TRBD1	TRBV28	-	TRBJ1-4	TGTGCCAGCAGTCAGGACAGGAGTGCAACTAATGAAAAACTGTTTTTT	CASSQDRSATNEKLFF
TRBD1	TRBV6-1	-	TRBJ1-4	TGTGCCAGCAGTGCTCAGCAGGGGGCTAGGAAAAAACTGTTTTTT	CASSAQQGARKKLFF
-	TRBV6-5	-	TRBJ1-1	TGTGCCAGCAGTTACGCGGGCTCTGAAGCTTTCTTT	CASSYAGSEAFF
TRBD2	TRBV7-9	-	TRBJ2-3	TGTGCCAGCAGCTCGGGCCCTGGAGCGGGGTCAATGGCAGATACGCAGTATTTT	CASSSGPGAGSMADTQYF
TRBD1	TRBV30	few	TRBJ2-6	TGTGCCTGGGGACAGGGGGGGACTGGGGCCAACGTCCTGACTTTC	CAWGQGGTGANVLTF
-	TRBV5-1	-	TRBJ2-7	TGCGCCAGCAGCTTGGAAACAGCTTGGGAGCAGTACTTC	CASSLETAWEQYF
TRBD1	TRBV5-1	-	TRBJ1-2	TGCGCCAGCAGCTTGGGATCTGGGGACAGGGCCCTATTCCATGGCTACACCTTC	CASSLGSGDRALFHGYTF
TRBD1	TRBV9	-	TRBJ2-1	TGTGCCAGCAGCGTAGGATGGGCGGACAGGGTTCGCAATGAGCAGTTCTTC	CASSVGWADRVRNEQFF
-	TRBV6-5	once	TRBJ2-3	TGTGCCAGCAGTTACGGGGAGGGCACAGATACGCAGTATTTT	CASSYGEGTDTQYF
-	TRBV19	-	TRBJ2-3	TGTGCCAGTACCCCCCATGTAGGCAGGGGGGCAGATACGCAGTATTTT	CASTPHVGRGADTQYF
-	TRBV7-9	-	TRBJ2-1	TGTGCCAGCAGCTTAGGTGGCCTCTACAATGAGCAGTTCTTC	CASSLGGLYNEQFF